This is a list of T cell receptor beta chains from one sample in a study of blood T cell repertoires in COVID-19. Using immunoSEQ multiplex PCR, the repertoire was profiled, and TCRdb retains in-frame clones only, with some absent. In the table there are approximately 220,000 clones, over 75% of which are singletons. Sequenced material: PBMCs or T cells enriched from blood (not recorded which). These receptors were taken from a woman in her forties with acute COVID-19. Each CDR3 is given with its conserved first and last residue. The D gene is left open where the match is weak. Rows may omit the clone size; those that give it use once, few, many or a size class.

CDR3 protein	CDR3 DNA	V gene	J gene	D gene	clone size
CASSPRTGNYGYTF	TGTGCCAGCAGTCCAAGGACAGGAAACTATGGCTACACCTTC	TRBV4-2	TRBJ1-2	TRBD1	.
CAWSGGGFSNQPQHF	TGTGCCTGGAGTGGAGGAGGTTTCAGCAATCAGCCCCAGCATTTT	TRBV30	TRBJ1-5	.	.
CASSVPTGPGYTF	TGTGCCAGCAGCGTCCCCACAGGGCCCGGCTACACCTTC	TRBV9	TRBJ1-2	.	few
CASSSAGWEAFF	TGTGCCAGCAGCTCGGCAGGGTGGGAAGCTTTCTTT	TRBV7-9	TRBJ1-1	.	.
CASSRTSGSAYNEQFF	TGTGCCAGCAGCCGGACTAGCGGGAGCGCCTACAATGAGCAGTTCTTC	TRBV5-4	TRBJ2-1	TRBD2	.
CASSVQEDTEAFF	TGTGCCAGTAGTGTCCAGGAGGACACTGAAGCTTTCTTT	TRBV19	TRBJ1-1	.	.
CASSRGTEAFF	TGTGCCAGTAGTCGAGGCACTGAAGCTTTCTTT	TRBV19	TRBJ1-1	.	.
CASSLSLRTSGVNTGELFF	TGTGCCAGCAGTTTATCGCTCCGTACTAGCGGAGTGAACACCGGGGAGCTGTTTTTT	TRBV27	TRBJ2-2	TRBD2	.
CSARAVYEQYF	TGCAGTGCTAGGGCCGTCTACGAGCAGTACTTC	TRBV20-1	TRBJ2-7	.	.
CASIQGSTQPQHF	TGTGCTTCGATACAGGGAAGTACTCAGCCCCAGCATTTT	TRBV28	TRBJ1-5	.	few
CSVNTGGVGSEQFF	TGCAGCGTTAACACAGGGGGCGTGGGTAGTGAGCAGTTCTTC	TRBV29-1	TRBJ2-1	TRBD1	.
CASSLFIRNTEAFF	TGTGCCAGCAGTTTATTTATCCGGAACACTGAAGCTTTCTTT	TRBV28	TRBJ1-1	.	.
CATKGPNTEAFF	TGTGCCACCAAGGGGCCTAACACTGAAGCTTTCTTT	TRBV24-1	TRBJ1-1	.	.
CASSLQGPETQYF	TGTGCCAGCAGCTTGCAGGGCCCAGAGACCCAGTACTTC	TRBV5-4	TRBJ2-5	.	.
CASSPVLGGADTQYF	TGTGCCAGCAGCCCCGTCCTGGGCGGGGCAGATACGCAGTATTTT	TRBV5-4	TRBJ2-3	.	.
CASRSTGGSWETQYF	TGTGCCAGCAGGTCAACAGGGGGCTCGTGGGAGACCCAGTACTTC	TRBV9	TRBJ2-5	TRBD1	.
CASSLYYEQYF	TGTGCCAGCAGCCTTTACTACGAGCAGTACTTC	TRBV28	TRBJ2-7	.	many
CASKTGGDTGELFF	TGTGCCAGCAAGACAGGGGGCGATACCGGGGAGCTGTTTTTT	TRBV6-5	TRBJ2-2	TRBD1	.
CASSQGLAGSTGELFF	TGTGCCAGCAGCCAAGGACTAGCGGGGTCCACCGGGGAGCTGTTTTTT	TRBV3-1/TRBV3-2	TRBJ2-2	TRBD2	once
CASSVGGGSHEKLFF	TGTGCCAGCAGCGTGGGCGGGGGTTCCCACGAAAAACTGTTTTTT	TRBV5-4	TRBJ1-4	.	.
CASSTGQGDAKLFF	TGCGCCAGCAGCACAGGACAGGGGGATGCAAAACTGTTTTTT	TRBV5-1	TRBJ1-4	TRBD1	.
CASSTPEGTGVQPQHF	TGTGCCAGCAGCACCCCCGAAGGGACAGGGGTTCAGCCCCAGCATTTT	TRBV7-2	TRBJ1-5	TRBD1	.
CASSLSYSGANVLTF	TGTGCCAGCAGTTTATCCTACTCTGGGGCCAACGTCCTGACTTTC	TRBV28	TRBJ2-6	.	.
CSVLGDREDQPQHF	TGCAGCGTCTTAGGAGACAGGGAGGATCAGCCCCAGCATTTT	TRBV29-1	TRBJ1-5	TRBD1	few
CASSSTRTGVNYGYTF	TGCGCCAGCAGCTCGACCCGGACAGGGGTGAACTATGGCTACACCTTC	TRBV5-1	TRBJ1-2	TRBD1	once
CASSAQGLPYGYTF	TGTGCCAGCAGTGCGCAGGGGTTGCCCTATGGCTACACCTTC	TRBV9	TRBJ1-2	.	.
CASTSGVDTQYF	TGTGCCAGCACTTCAGGGGTGGATACGCAGTATTTT	TRBV28	TRBJ2-3	.	few
CASSLAPFSDTQYF	TGTGCCAGCAGTTTGGCCCCATTCTCAGATACGCAGTATTTT	TRBV28	TRBJ2-3	.	.
CASNELGQGASYEQYF	TGTGCCAGCAATGAGCTAGGACAGGGGGCATCCTACGAGCAGTACTTC	TRBV28	TRBJ2-7	TRBD1	.
CASSPGQGVVGELFF	TGTGCCAGCAGTCCGGGACAGGGGGTTGTCGGGGAGCTGTTTTTT	TRBV28	TRBJ2-2	TRBD1	.
CASPDRKPSYEQYF	TGCGCCAGCCCGGACAGAAAGCCCTCCTACGAGCAGTACTTC	TRBV10-1	TRBJ2-7	.	.
CASSSHRGDTDTQYF	TGTGCCAGTAGCTCGCACAGGGGGGACACAGATACGCAGTATTTT	TRBV19	TRBJ2-3	TRBD1	.
CASRLTANTEAFF	TGCGCCAGCAGGTTGACAGCGAACACTGAAGCTTTCTTT	TRBV5-1	TRBJ1-1	.	many